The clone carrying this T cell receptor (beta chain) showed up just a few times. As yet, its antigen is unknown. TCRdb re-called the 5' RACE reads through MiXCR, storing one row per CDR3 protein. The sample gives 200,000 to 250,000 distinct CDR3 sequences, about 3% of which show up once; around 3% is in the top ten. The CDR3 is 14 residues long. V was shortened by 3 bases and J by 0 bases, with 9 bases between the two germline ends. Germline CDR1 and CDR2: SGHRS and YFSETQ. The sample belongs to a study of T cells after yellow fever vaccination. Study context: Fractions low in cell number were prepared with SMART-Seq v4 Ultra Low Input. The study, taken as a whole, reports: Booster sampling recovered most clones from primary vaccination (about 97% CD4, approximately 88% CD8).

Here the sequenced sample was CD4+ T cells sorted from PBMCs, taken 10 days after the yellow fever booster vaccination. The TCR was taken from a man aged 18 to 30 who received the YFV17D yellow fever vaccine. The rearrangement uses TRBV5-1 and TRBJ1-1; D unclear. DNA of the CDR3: TGCGCCAGCAGCTCCCAGAACATGAACACTGAAGCTTTCTTT. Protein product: CASSSQNMNTEAFF.